The 4 T cell receptor beta chains listed next were all sequenced from one sample in a study of T cells in Graves' hyperthyroidism and ophthalmopathy. Amplification of TCR beta CDR3 regions was performed using RNA transcripts as template. When the TCR CDR3 underwent first-round RT-PCR, the HTBI primer set was used. TCRdb re-derived calls from the multiplex PCR reads in MiXCR, one entry per CDR3 protein. The sample lists a few hundred thousand distinct CDR3 sequences; 17% were seen once. The sequenced sample was blood. These receptors came from a woman under 30 with Graves' ophthalmopathy.

Note on this clonotype: This clone may be a read error of a much larger clone one base away. The rearrangement links TRBV3-1 to TRBJ1-2; D not resolved. This CDR3 has 14 residues. CDR1 is LGHDT, CDR2 YNNKEL, per germline (reference sequence). CDR3 loop: CASGQVKGLYGYTF. The CDR3 nucleotides read TGTGCCAGCGGCCAAGTGAAGGGTCTCTATGGCTACACCTTC.

In the case of this clonotype: This may come from a read error, since a much larger clone is one base off. V and J are TRBV27 and TRBJ2-5; 11 bases fit TRBD2. This CDR3 contains 15 residues. The germline V gene encodes CDR1 MNHEY and CDR2 SMNVEV (reference sequence). CDR3 sequence: CAGSLTSGSGETQYF. The CDR3 bases are TGTGCCGGCAGTCTAACTAGCGGGAGTGGGGAGACCCAGTACTTC.

In this sample, this clonotype turned up a few times. V gene TRBV14 combines with J gene TRBJ2-1, with 8 bases matching TRBD2. This CDR3 region has 19 residues. Germline V lookup: CDR1 SGHDN, CDR2 FVKESK. With 2 bases clipped from V and 0 bases from J, the junction kept 12 bases outside the gene matches. The CDR3 region is CASSQTGLEYWFSYNEQFF. The CDR3 DNA reads as TGTGCCAGCAGCCAAACGGGACTAGAATATTGGTTCTCCTACAATGAGCAGTTCTTC.

This clonotype was counted only a few times. The V gene is TRBV4-1, the J gene TRBJ2-3; D unclear. Between the trimmed V and J ends, which lost 1 base and 0 bases, there was a span of 11 bases. The CDR3 is 16 amino acids. Germline V gene lookup returns CDR1 MGHRA and CDR2 YSYEKL. CDR3 sequence (DNA): TGCGCCAGCAGCCAAGTTCTGGCCTCTAGCACAGATACGCAGTATTTT. Its protein product is CASSQVLASSTDTQYF.